The text below deals with one TCR beta chain. The CDR3 has 13 amino acids. Germline trimming cut 10 bases from V and 8 bases from J; bases unmatched to any gene: 9. CDR1 is ENHRY, CDR2 SYGVKD, per germline. Using immunoSEQ multiplex PCR, the repertoire was profiled, and TCRdb retains in-frame clones only, with some absent. The sample records fewer than 110,000 clones, 96% being singletons. The data are from a study of technical replicates of blood from several donors. Input material: T cells isolated from PBMCs. This chain links TRBV10-3 with TRBJ2-3, with 10 bases aligning to TRBD1. The clonotype comes from a human donor in good health. CDR3 DNA sequence: TGTGCCACCGGGACAGGGGAGGATGGTACGCAGTATTTT. Amino acids: CATGTGEDGTQYF.